Listed here are 32 T cell receptor beta chains from one sample, sequenced in a study of T cell repertoires in cytomegalovirus infection. TCRdb reprocessed the reads with MiXCR, giving one entry per CDR3 protein. The sample holds around 530,000 distinct CDR3 sequences, 16% seen once. The sample comprised CD8+ T cells from PBMCs. The receptors stem from a human donor in good health (CMV status not recorded). Some clones in this sample may be carry-over from other donors' samples.

This clonotype was found many times. The CDR3 nucleotides are TGCGCCAGCAGCCAAGTAGGACTAGCGGGAGGTGGAGGGTTCCAGATAACACAGGAGACCCAGTACTTC. Translation gives CASSQVGLAGGGGFQITQETQYF. V gene TRBV4-1 combines with J gene TRBJ2-5; 14 bases agree with TRBD2. With 1 base clipped from V and 5 bases from J, the junction kept 24 bases outside the gene matches. The length of the CDR3 is 23 residues. CDR1 and CDR2 from the germline V gene are MGHRA and YSYEKL.

This clonotype occurred many times. The V call is TRBV27, the J call TRBJ2-1; 8 bases line up with TRBD1. The junction had 11 bases not matched to a gene; V was cut back by 2 bases and J by 5 bases. The CDR3 is 17 residues long. Germline lookup yields CDR1 MNHEY and CDR2 SMNVEV (reference sequence). The CDR3 sequence is CASSLPPRTGIHNEQFF. In DNA form, the CDR3 reads TGTGCCAGCAGTTTACCGCCTCGGACAGGGATTCACAATGAGCAGTTCTTC.

The chain couples TRBV11-1 to TRBJ1-1; D gene unclear. V was pared by 5 bases and J by 0 bases, with 13 bases between. This CDR3 comprises 15 residues. Germline V lookup: CDR1 SGHAT, CDR2 FQDESV (reference sequence). For the CDR3, the DNA is TGTGCCAGCAGCCCCCGCAGCACCATGAACACTGAAGCTTTCTTT. This gives the protein CASSPRSTMNTEAFF.

The chain couples TRBV3-1 to TRBJ1-6; 9 nucleotides line up with TRBD1. J gave up 10 bases and V 3 bases, and 7 bases lay outside the gene matches. Germline V gives CDR1 LGHDT, CDR2 YNNKEL (reference sequence). CDR3 size: 15 residues. The CDR3 region is CASSQKGQGSSPLHF. CDR3 in DNA: TGTGCCAGCAGCCAGAAGGGACAGGGTAGCTCACCCCTCCACTTT.

The chain has TRBV9 and TRBJ2-2; 7 nucleotides line up with TRBD2. Germline V gene sequence: CDR1 SGDLS, CDR2 YYNGEE. The CDR3 covers 21 residues. V was pared by 0 bases and J by 5 bases, with 22 bases of the junction left unmatched. CDR3 loop: CASSVERRGTGGHRRTGELFF. CDR3 DNA sequence: TGTGCCAGCAGCGTAGAGCGGCGTGGAACGGGAGGTCACCGAAGAACCGGGGAGCTGTTTTTT.

The chain combines TRBV15 with TRBJ2-2; 9 nucleotides match TRBD2. Germline trimming cut 1 base from V and 4 bases from J; bases unmatched to any gene: 4. Germline assignment: CDR1 LNHNV and CDR2 YYDKDF (reference sequence). The CDR3 totals 16 residues. This chain's CDR3 is CATSRGLAGRTGELFF. The DNA for the CDR3 is TGTGCCACCAGCAGAGGGCTAGCGGGGCGCACCGGGGAGCTGTTTTTT.

This clonotype was recorded many times. The chain links TRBV7-9 to TRBJ2-1; 8 bases map to TRBD2. This CDR3 is 16 amino acids long. V dropped 1 base and J dropped 2; count of bases not matched to a gene: 4. Germline lookup yields CDR1 SEHNR and CDR2 FQNEAQ (reference sequence). CDR3 in amino acids: CASSLGGSGTYNEQFF. The CDR3 DNA reads TGTGCCAGCAGCTTAGGTGGTAGCGGGACCTACAATGAGCAGTTCTTC.

The V call is TRBV4-1, the J call TRBJ2-3; no clear D gene. Trimming pared 4 bases from V and 7 bases from J, leaving 9 bases between. This CDR3 comprises 12 residues. CDR1 is MGHRA and CDR2 is YSYEKL in the germline V gene. As DNA, the CDR3 is TGCGCCAGCAGCCCGGAAGGGTATACGCAGTATTTT. Its translation: CASSPEGYTQYF.

In its sample, this clonotype was seen many times. The chain carries TRBV7-8 and TRBJ1-1, with 8 positions matching TRBD1. The V gene end was trimmed by 3 bases and the J gene end by 4 bases; junction bases not matched to a gene: 7. Germline V CDR1 and CDR2: SGHVS, FQNEAQ. CDR3 size: 15 residues. This CDR3 is CASSLDRVGVTEAFF. The CDR3 DNA sequence: TGTGCCAGCAGCTTGGACAGGGTCGGAGTCACTGAAGCTTTCTTT.

The sample holds a few counts of this clonotype. The V call is TRBV5-1, the J call TRBJ2-3; D possibly corresponds to TRBD2 (5 bases). This CDR3 comprises 16 residues. Per germline, CDR1 SGHRS and CDR2 YFSETQ. The V end lost 1 base, the J end lost 2 bases, and 14 bases lay between the germline ends. In DNA form, the CDR3 reads TGCGCCAGCAGCTTGACGATTGAGGGAGACACAGATACGCAGTATTTT. Amino acid sequence: CASSLTIEGDTDTQYF.

Points on this clonotype: Because it lacks the conserved phenylalanine or tryptophan at the end, this CDR3 is likely a read error. V and J are TRBV27 and TRBJ1-2; D unclear. Germline V lookup: CDR1 MNHEY, CDR2 SMNVEV (reference sequence). V lost 2 bases to trimming and J lost 3 bases, with 13 bases between them. This CDR3 has 15 residues. For the CDR3, the DNA is TGTGCCAGCAGTTTAAAGGCAAGGCGCGACTATGGCTACACCTTA. It codes for CASSLKARRDYGYTL.

This chain joins TRBV6-6 and TRBJ1-6; 8 bases align to TRBD1. The CDR3 length is 15 residues. Germline V CDR1 and CDR2: MNHNY, SVGAGI (reference sequence). J gave up 4 bases and V 6 bases, and 5 bases lay outside the gene matches. The CDR3 sequence: CASRSQGAYNSPLHF. The CDR3 nucleotides read TGTGCCAGCAGATCTCAGGGGGCGTATAATTCACCCCTCCACTTT.

The chain has TRBV29-1 and TRBJ2-7; D call uncertain. The V end lost 6 bases, the J end lost 5 bases, and 8 bases lay between the germline ends. This CDR3 region has 10 residues. Germline assignment: CDR1 SQVTM and CDR2 ANQGSEA. The CDR3 region has the DNA TGCAGCGTCAGGATCAACGAGCAGTACTTC. Protein: CSVRINEQYF.

In its sample, this clonotype was seen many times. The chain uses TRBV19 and TRBJ2-7; D remains ambiguous. The germline CDR1 and CDR2 sequences are LNHDA and SQIVND (reference sequence). This CDR3 is built from 16 residues. Trimming cost V 0 bases and J 4 bases, with 16 bases left between them. The CDR3 DNA reads as TGTGCCAGTAGTATAGACTATTGGTCCGGACGGTACGAGCAGTACTTC. It specifies CASSIDYWSGRYEQYF.

This clonotype was seen many times. The rearrangement joins TRBV29-1 to TRBJ2-3, with 10 positions matching TRBD2. The CDR3 consists of 16 residues. CDR1 and CDR2 from the germline V gene are SQVTM and ANQGSEA. Trimming at V came to 1 base and at J to 0 bases, leaving 4 bases not matched to a gene. The CDR3 nucleotides read TGCAGCGTTGAAGGTCTAGCGGGAGTCAGCACAGATACGCAGTATTTT. It codes for CSVEGLAGVSTDTQYF.

This clonotype was seen more than once but under ten times. This rearrangement joins TRBV27 to TRBJ2-1, with D perhaps being TRBD1 or TRBD2 (5 bases each). The CDR3 is made up of 14 amino acids. Germline V gene data show CDR1 as MNHEY and CDR2 as SMNVEV (reference sequence). V lost 9 bases and J lost 4, with 16 bases in between. CDR3 amino acids: CASWPGTVYNEQFF. For the CDR3, the DNA is TGTGCCAGTTGGCCGGGGACGGTGTACAATGAGCAGTTCTTC.

This clonotype appeared many times. V is TRBV29-1 and J is TRBJ2-7; D is possibly TRBD1 or TRBD2 (5 bases each). Looked up from germline, CDR1 is SQVTM and CDR2 is ANQGSEA. Trimming cost V 7 bases and J 0 bases, with 13 bases left between them. The CDR3 runs to 13 residues. The CDR3 DNA follows: TGCAGCGGGCAGGGAGCGAACTCCTACGAGCAGTACTTC. This translates into CSGQGANSYEQYF.

This clonotype was counted many times. The V and J genes are TRBV7-6 and TRBJ2-3; the match to TRBD2 covers 7 bases. Germline CDR1 and CDR2: SGHVS and FNYEAQ. J gave up 3 bases and V 4 bases, and 4 bases lay outside the gene matches. This CDR3 comprises 14 residues. CDR3 DNA sequence: TGTGCCAGCAGCTCTGAGGGAGGGACAGATACGCAGTATTTT. This sequence encodes CASSSEGGTDTQYF.

This clonotype was picked up a small number of times. This rearrangement joins TRBV28 to TRBJ2-3, with 11 bases that match TRBD1. This CDR3 has 21 amino acids. CDR1 is MDHEN, CDR2 SYDVKM, per germline. J was trimmed by 0 bases and V by 4 bases; bases with no gene match: 18. This CDR3 is CASSSPYSGTGGHTSTDTQYF. The CDR3 region has the DNA TGTGCCAGCAGTTCACCCTATTCCGGGACAGGGGGGCATACTAGCACAGATACGCAGTATTTT.

This chain's CDR3 is CATGTGGEKLFF. The DNA of the CDR3 is TGTGCCACCGGGACAGGGGGAGAAAAACTGTTTTTT. The gene calls are TRBV6-5 and TRBJ1-4; 11 positions match TRBD1. Germline V gene sequence: CDR1 MNHEY, CDR2 SVGAGI. J lost 8 bases, V lost 10 bases, and 3 bases had no gene match. The CDR3 is 12 amino acids.

This clonotype came up many times. The J gene is TRBJ2-7, the V gene TRBV7-9; no reliable D call. This CDR3 comprises 12 residues. The V end lost 6 bases, the J end lost 3 bases, and 9 bases lay between the germline ends. Germline V CDR1 and CDR2: SEHNR, FQNEAQ (reference sequence). The DNA for the CDR3 is TGTGCCAGCAGTCTACAAAGCTACGAGCAGTACTTC. Translation gives CASSLQSYEQYF.

The gene calls are TRBV5-1 and TRBJ2-5; 7 bases match TRBD2. Trimming at V came to 0 bases and at J to 5 bases, leaving 4 bases not matched to a gene. Germline lookup yields CDR1 SGHRS and CDR2 YFSETQ. This CDR3 has 14 amino acids. CDR3 in amino acids: CASSLGGGYETQYF. As DNA, the CDR3 is TGCGCCAGCAGCTTGGGCGGGGGTTATGAGACCCAGTACTTC.

Concerning this clonotype: A read error may produce the germline difference seen at one junction end. The gene calls are TRBV7-9 and TRBJ2-1; the D is unclear. Looked up from germline, CDR1 is SEHNR and CDR2 is FQNEAQ (reference sequence). This CDR3 region has 14 residues. CDR3 residues: CASRLGDSYNEQFF. Here the CDR3 DNA reads TGTGCCAGCAGATTAGGAGACTCCTACAATGAGCAGTTCTTC.

This clonotype has just a few counts. The genes are TRBV10-3 and TRBJ2-6; D may match TRBD1 or TRBD2 (5 bases each). The CDR3 contains 20 residues. V dropped 4 bases and J dropped 0 bases, with 22 bases sitting between them. Germline assignment: CDR1 ENHRY and CDR2 SYGVKD. CDR3 sequence: CAISGGGGGQGDSGANVLTF. CDR3 nucleotides: TGTGCCATCAGTGGGGGTGGAGGTGGCCAGGGTGACTCTGGGGCCAACGTCCTGACTTTC.

This clonotype was detected ten times or more. The V gene is TRBV27, the J gene TRBJ2-5; 10 nucleotides match TRBD2. CDR3 length: 16 residues. V shed 4 bases and J 5 bases; nucleotides not matched to a gene: 10. The germline CDR1 and CDR2 sequences are MNHEY and SMNVEV (reference sequence). DNA for the CDR3: TGTGCCAGCAGTTCATCCACCGGGACTAGCGAGGAGACCCAGTACTTC. Translation gives CASSSSTGTSEETQYF.

J is TRBJ1-1 and V is TRBV6-1; D might be TRBD1 (5 bases). The CDR3 covers 15 residues. Germline V gene lookup returns CDR1 MNHNS and CDR2 SASEGT. V was trimmed by 5 bases and J by 4 bases, leaving 17 bases between them. The CDR3 loop is CASSSLTRDGTEAFF. DNA of the CDR3: TGTGCCAGCAGTTCCCTGACGCGGGACGGCACTGAAGCTTTCTTT.

This clonotype was observed many times. The chain joins TRBV7-9 to TRBJ1-1; D remains ambiguous. Between the trimmed V and J ends, which lost 10 bases and 4 bases, there was a span of 19 bases. In germline, CDR1 is SEHNR, CDR2 FQNEAQ (reference sequence). The CDR3 runs to 14 residues. CDR3 loop: CATPQPGRATEAFF. The CDR3, as DNA: TGTGCCACCCCCCAACCGGGAAGGGCCACTGAAGCTTTCTTT.

In this sample, this clonotype turned up many times. The chain employs TRBV15 and TRBJ1-2, with D unresolved. Germline values: CDR1 LNHNV, CDR2 YYDKDF (reference sequence). The CDR3 extends over 15 amino acids. Between the trimmed V and J ends, which lost 4 bases and 7 bases, there was a span of 19 bases. The CDR3 region is CATSTDRATAFGYTF. For the CDR3, the DNA is TGTGCCACCAGCACGGACCGGGCAACCGCTTTTGGCTACACCTTC.

This clonotype was counted at least ten times. V and J are TRBV11-2 and TRBJ2-7, with TRBD1 identical over 8 bases. The germline gives CDR1 SGHAT, CDR2 FQNNGV. CDR3 length: 16 amino acids. Trimming took 0 bases from V and 3 from J; bases not matched to a gene: 7. The CDR3, as DNA: TGTGCCAGCAGCTTAGAGCTGGGGGACAGGTTCTACGAGCAGTACTTC. It translates to CASSLELGDRFYEQYF.

As to this clonotype: Germline is not matched at one junction end, which may reflect a read error. The V call is TRBV2, the J call TRBJ2-1, with D maybe TRBD2 (6 bases). Germline V gives CDR1 SNHLY, CDR2 FYNNEI. This CDR3 spans 13 amino acids. CDR3 loop: CASSNTSYNVQFF. The CDR3 coding sequence is TGTGCCAGCAGTAACACTAGCTACAATGTGCAGTTCTTC. The whole variable domain, remainder taken from reference TRBV2 and TRBJ2-1, is EPEVTQTPSHQVTQMGQEVILRCVPISNHLYFYWYRQILGQKVEFLVSFYNNEISEKSEIFDDQFSVERPDGSNFTLKIRSTKLEDSAMYFCASSNTSYNVQFFGPGTRLTVL.

This clonotype was picked up many times. The chain links TRBV19 to TRBJ2-7; maybe TRBD1 (6 bases). Germline V gene data show CDR1 as LNHDA and CDR2 as SQIVND (reference sequence). The CDR3 loop spans 13 amino acids. The V end was cut by 5 bases, the J end by 1 base, with 9 bases between. This CDR3 reads CASSAGQSYEQYF. The CDR3 nucleotides are TGTGCCAGTAGTGCCGGACAGTCCTACGAGCAGTACTTC.

The chain recombines TRBV6-4 with TRBJ1-2; D is unresolved. V shed 0 bases and J shed 8 bases, with 4 bases lying between them. CDR1 is MRHNA and CDR2 is SNTAGT in the germline V gene. This CDR3 spans 11 amino acids. In DNA, the CDR3 is TGTGCCAGCAGTGACTCGAGCGGCTACACCTTC. Its translation: CASSDSSGYTF.